This T cell receptor (beta chain) was sequenced during a study of cytomegalovirus exposure and HLA in healthy donors. Study background: Unique TCRs from HLA-typed donors, 75 million to 100 million of them, were held in an early data release. Study observations and caveats: One variant, a missense change in DCLRE1C, was linked in a later analysis to TCR beta V- and J-gene trimming. When a later analysis compared HLA-associated TCR beta chains with equally common others, the HLA-associated chains turned out to be more clonally expanded and to have lower generation probabilities. From TCR beta sequences, most subjects' HLA-A and HLA-B alleles were reportedly predicted accurately.

The table lists this clone with a few counts. Its antigen remains unknown. Amplification used 60 Vbeta primers and 13 Jbeta primers. Here immunoSEQ multiplex PCR was the method, and the copy in TCRdb shows in-frame clones only, minus some. The sample has about 110,000 clones, 79% seen once. This CDR3 has 14 amino acids. Germline V gives CDR1 KGHSH, CDR2 LQKENI. V was clipped by 3 bases and J by 6 bases; unmatched bases: 7. The receptor comes from a woman between 40 and 50 years old in good health and CMV-seronegative. Sequencing used PBMCs. The rearrangement links TRBV18 to TRBJ2-7; 8 bases agree with TRBD1. Written as DNA, the CDR3 is TGTGCCAGCTCACCCGGACAGGGTGCCTCCGAGCAGTACTTC. Residues: CASSPGQGASEQYF.